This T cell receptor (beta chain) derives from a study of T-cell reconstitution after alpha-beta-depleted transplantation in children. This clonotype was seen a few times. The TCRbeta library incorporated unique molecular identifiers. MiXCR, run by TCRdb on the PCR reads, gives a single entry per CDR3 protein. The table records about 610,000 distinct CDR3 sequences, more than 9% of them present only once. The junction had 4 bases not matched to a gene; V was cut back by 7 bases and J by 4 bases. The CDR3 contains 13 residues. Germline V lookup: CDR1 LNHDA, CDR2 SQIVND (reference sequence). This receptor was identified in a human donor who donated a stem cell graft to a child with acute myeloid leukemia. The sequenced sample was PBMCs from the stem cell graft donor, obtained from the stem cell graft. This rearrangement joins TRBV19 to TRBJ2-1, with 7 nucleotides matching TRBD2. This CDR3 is CASMAGLYNEQFF. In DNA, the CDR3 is TGTGCCAGTATGGCGGGACTATACAATGAGCAGTTCTTC.